This entry concerns a single T cell receptor (beta chain). This clone's antigen is unknown. The germline gene is not matched at one end of the junction; a read error may be the cause. The sequencer listed for this sample is Illumina HiSeq 1500. TCRdb handled the public reads itself, with Q25 trimming in fastp and clone calling in MiXCR, and kept productive beta chains. Rows are unified per CDR3 protein, each entry keeping the most common DNA and genes. The sample yields roughly 720,000 distinct CDR3 sequences; less than 40% were counted once. Jointly, the top ten make up 2.5% to 3.5% of the sample. This entry comes from a study of T cell repertoires in cytomegalovirus infection (dated by TCRdb to the late 2010s). Context from the whole study: Donor HLA type was relevant to the analysis, as public TCR beta signatures indicated carriage of CMV infection together with the matching HLA type. General study outcomes and caveats: In the ex vivo response, HLA-C-restricted CMV-specific TCR beta clonotypes were dominant, and in two of eight donors the single most frequent clonotype came from this HLA-C-restricted group. Carriers of CMV infection plus the relevant HLA type were discriminated by the cumulative frequency of public TCR beta family members in the study cohort and in an independent 352-donor cohort.

The germline V gene (reference sequence) supplies CDR1 LNHDA and CDR2 SQIVND. The CDR3 runs 17 amino acids, cysteine and phenylalanine included. Only the CDR3 region is kept as DNA, spanning 51 bases read in frame from base 1. The TCR was taken from a human donor in good health (CMV status not recorded). Some clones in this sample may be carry-over from other donors' samples. The sequenced sample consisted of PBMCs. The chain is encoded by TRBV19 joined to TRBJ2-1, and TRBD1 may be the D gene, going by 5 matching bases. The DNA sequence follows: TGTGCCAGTAGTATTTCGTGGGGCACAGAGCCTCACAATGAGCAGTTATTC. This codes for CASSISWGTEPHNEQLF.